A single TCR beta chain is shown here with its context. The ends were cut back, 0 bases at V and 10 bases at J, with 6 bases in the middle. The CDR3 consists of 11 residues. Germline V lookup: CDR1 LGHDT, CDR2 YNNKEL (reference sequence). TCRdb keeps only in-frame clones here, not all; method: immunoSEQ multiplex PCR. The sample lists hundreds of thousands of clones, roughly 90% seen once, with 1.5% in the top ten. The data belong to a study of Ad26.COV2.S vaccination and SARS-CoV-2 variants. Treatment of the sample: 15 to 20 received Ad26.COV2.S at low or high dose, single or two shots; a few received placebo; per-sample allocation not given. The study sampled participants on day 63 after the first vaccine or placebo injection.

The sample here was peripheral blood, taken in a trial of Ad26.COV2.S vaccine versus placebo. The chain employs TRBV3-1 (or the pseudogene TRBV3-2) and TRBJ1-1; no clear D. This TCR derives from a person between 18 and 65 years old who received the Ad26.COV2.S COVID-19 vaccine or a placebo. CDR3 coding DNA: TGTGCCAGCAGCCAAGACTCCCGAGCTTTCTTT. The encoded protein is CASSQDSRAFF.